These T cell receptor beta chains were read from a single sample in a study of cytotoxic CD8 clonotypes in ibrutinib-treated CLL. Clones were read by immunoSEQ multiplex PCR, and TCRdb kept only the in-frame ones, dropping some. The data show about 150,000 clones, with about 78% seen just once and just over 5% held by the top ten. This material consisted of PBMCs, taken after 24 months of ibrutinib treatment. These receptors originate from a human donor with chronic lymphocytic leukemia. CDR3s include the opening cysteine and the closing phenylalanine or tryptophan. The D gene is left open where the match is weak. Clone size is shown for a subset of rows, as once, few, many or a class of expanded clone.

D gene: TRBD2; J gene: TRBJ2-1; V gene: TRBV27; clone size: once; CDR3 protein: CASSSPTSGRARHEQFF; CDR3 DNA: TGTGCCAGCAGTTCCCCGACTAGCGGGAGGGCCAGACATGAGCAGTTCTTC
D gene: TRBD2; J gene: TRBJ2-1; V gene: TRBV19; clone size: -; CDR3 protein: CASSMQVLRGRGGNEQFF; CDR3 DNA: TGTGCCAGTAGTATGCAAGTTCTCCGCGGGAGGGGAGGGAATGAGCAGTTCTTC
D gene: -; J gene: TRBJ1-1; V gene: TRBV5-1; clone size: -; CDR3 protein: CASSPLGRSEAFF; CDR3 DNA: TGCGCCAGCAGCCCGCTAGGGCGGAGTGAAGCTTTCTTT
D gene: -; J gene: TRBJ2-7; V gene: TRBV9; clone size: -; CDR3 protein: CASSVGFGEQYF; CDR3 DNA: TGTGCCAGCAGCGTAGGGTTCGGTGAGCAGTACTTC
D gene: TRBD2; J gene: TRBJ2-5; V gene: TRBV18; clone size: -; CDR3 protein: CASSPQAAGVQETQYF; CDR3 DNA: TGTGCCAGCTCACCACAGGCAGCGGGGGTCCAAGAGACCCAGTACTTC
D gene: TRBD2; J gene: TRBJ2-1; V gene: TRBV29-1; clone size: many; CDR3 protein: CSATPGGGFGEQFF; CDR3 DNA: TGCAGCGCCACACCGGGGGGTGGCTTTGGTGAGCAGTTCTTC
D gene: -; J gene: TRBJ2-5; V gene: TRBV5-1; clone size: -; CDR3 protein: CASSLGRGQETQYF; CDR3 DNA: TGCGCCAGCAGCTTGGGTCGCGGACAAGAGACCCAGTACTTC
D gene: -; J gene: TRBJ2-4; V gene: TRBV7-9; clone size: once; CDR3 protein: CASSQTGTLNIQYF; CDR3 DNA: TGTGCCAGCAGCCAAACCGGGACCCTAAACATTCAGTACTTC
D gene: -; J gene: TRBJ1-1; V gene: TRBV6-1; clone size: -; CDR3 protein: CASSENRVAFF; CDR3 DNA: TGTGCCAGCAGCGAAAACAGGGTGGCTTTCTTT
D gene: -; J gene: TRBJ2-5; V gene: TRBV18; clone size: many; CDR3 protein: CASSPPSLGRETQYF; CDR3 DNA: TGTGCCAGCTCACCACCCTCTTTGGGGAGGGAGACCCAGTACTTC
D gene: -; J gene: TRBJ1-3; V gene: TRBV7-6; clone size: -; CDR3 protein: CASSLVEGRSGNTIYF; CDR3 DNA: TGTGCCAGCAGCTTAGTGGAGGGCCGCTCTGGAAACACCATATATTTT
D gene: TRBD2; J gene: TRBJ2-2; V gene: TRBV11-2; clone size: -; CDR3 protein: CASSPGTTNTGELFF; CDR3 DNA: TGTGCCAGCAGCCCCGGGACTACCAACACCGGGGAGCTGTTTTTT
D gene: -; J gene: TRBJ2-2; V gene: TRBV9; clone size: -; CDR3 protein: CASSVGPTPRTGELFF; CDR3 DNA: TGTGCCAGCAGCGTAGGGCCCACCCCGAGGACCGGGGAGCTGTTTTTT
D gene: -; J gene: TRBJ2-7; V gene: TRBV18; clone size: -; CDR3 protein: CASSPGTPGEQYF; CDR3 DNA: TGTGCCAGCTCACCCGGGACCCCAGGTGAGCAGTACTTC
D gene: TRBD1; J gene: TRBJ2-7; V gene: TRBV19; clone size: -; CDR3 protein: CASSMWGTGPYEQYF; CDR3 DNA: TGTGCCAGTAGTATGTGGGGGACAGGGCCCTACGAGCAGTACTTC
D gene: -; J gene: TRBJ2-4; V gene: TRBV11-2; clone size: few; CDR3 protein: CASSFGGTAAKNIQYF; CDR3 DNA: TGTGCCAGCAGCTTTGGCGGTACGGCGGCCAAAAACATTCAGTACTTC
D gene: -; J gene: TRBJ2-7; V gene: TRBV10-3; clone size: -; CDR3 protein: CAISSSETATGEQYF; CDR3 DNA: TGTGCCATCAGTTCCTCCGAGACCGCCACGGGAGAGCAGTACTTC
D gene: TRBD2; J gene: TRBJ2-7; V gene: TRBV6-5; clone size: -; CDR3 protein: CASSRGTRGGEQYF; CDR3 DNA: TGTGCCAGCAGTCGTGGGACACGGGGGGGAGAGCAGTACTTC
D gene: -; J gene: TRBJ2-7; V gene: TRBV6-1; clone size: -; CDR3 protein: CASSPYPFWEQYF; CDR3 DNA: TGTGCCAGCAGCCCTTATCCTTTTTGGGAGCAGTACTTC
D gene: TRBD1; J gene: TRBJ2-7; V gene: TRBV19; clone size: -; CDR3 protein: CASRQGAGIEQYF; CDR3 DNA: TGTGCCAGCCGACAGGGGGCTGGGATCGAGCAGTACTTC
D gene: TRBD1; J gene: TRBJ2-7; V gene: TRBV18; clone size: -; CDR3 protein: CASSLIGTGYNEQYF; CDR3 DNA: TGTGCCAGCTCACTAATCGGGACAGGGTACAACGAGCAGTACTTC
D gene: -; J gene: TRBJ1-1; V gene: TRBV19; clone size: -; CDR3 protein: CASSRRDANTEAFF; CDR3 DNA: TGTGCCAGTAGTCGGAGGGATGCGAACACTGAAGCTTTCTTT
D gene: -; J gene: TRBJ2-3; V gene: TRBV10-3; clone size: -; CDR3 protein: CAMGRDTELISTDTQYF; CDR3 DNA: TGTGCCATGGGCCGGGACACCGAACTGATTAGCACAGATACGCAGTATTTT
D gene: TRBD2; J gene: TRBJ2-5; V gene: TRBV6-6; clone size: -; CDR3 protein: CASSYSGLAAETQYF; CDR3 DNA: TGTGCCAGCAGTTACTCGGGACTAGCGGCCGAGACCCAGTACTTC
D gene: -; J gene: TRBJ1-2; V gene: TRBV30; clone size: -; CDR3 protein: CAWTPGRGRDHYGYTF; CDR3 DNA: TGTGCCTGGACCCCAGGCCGGGGCAGGGACCACTATGGCTACACCTTC
D gene: TRBD2; J gene: TRBJ2-3; V gene: TRBV7-6; clone size: -; CDR3 protein: CASSPPGLGDLDTQYF; CDR3 DNA: TGTGCCAGCAGCCCTCCGGGACTAGGAGACCTCGATACGCAGTATTTT
D gene: TRBD1; J gene: TRBJ2-7; V gene: TRBV4-3; clone size: -; CDR3 protein: CASSRHRQGSYEQYF; CDR3 DNA: TGCGCCAGCAGCCGCCACAGACAGGGGTCCTACGAGCAGTACTTC
D gene: -; J gene: TRBJ1-5; V gene: TRBV7-2; clone size: -; CDR3 protein: CASSLAGDTALIQPQHF; CDR3 DNA: TGTGCCAGCAGCTTGGCGGGTGACACGGCCCTAATTCAGCCCCAGCATTTT
D gene: -; J gene: TRBJ2-7; V gene: TRBV28; clone size: -; CDR3 protein: CATSWTVPIYEQYF; CDR3 DNA: TGTGCCACCTCGTGGACTGTCCCTATCTACGAGCAGTACTTC
D gene: TRBD1; J gene: TRBJ1-5; V gene: TRBV28; clone size: -; CDR3 protein: CASSTTRTGLNQPQHF; CDR3 DNA: TGTGCCAGCAGCACCACCCGGACAGGGCTAAATCAGCCCCAGCATTTT
D gene: -; J gene: TRBJ2-3; V gene: TRBV5-5; clone size: -; CDR3 protein: CASSFAEGTDTQYF; CDR3 DNA: TGTGCCAGCAGCTTTGCGGAGGGCACAGATACGCAGTATTTT
D gene: TRBD1; J gene: TRBJ2-2; V gene: TRBV7-2; clone size: -; CDR3 protein: CASSPGGANTGELFF; CDR3 DNA: TGTGCCAGCAGCCCAGGGGGAGCAAACACCGGGGAGCTGTTTTTT